This T cell receptor beta chain was identified during a study of blood T cell repertoires in COVID-19. Study-wide background: Sites across the United States, Italy and Spain contributed samples from acute and convalescent COVID-19.

Authors' analysis steps: Cell counts per sample came from amplifying reference gene primers. The data were produced by immunoSEQ multiplex PCR, yet TCRdb's version contains in-frame clones alone and is incomplete. The D gene and trimming were derived from the DNA, and the V and J assignments and clone size from that table. The sample holds over 350,000 clones, about 85% seen once. This CDR3 region has 16 residues. The V gene lost 1 base and the J gene lost 0 bases, with 10 bases spanning the gap. CDR1 and CDR2 (germline): SGHVS, FNYEAQ. This clone has only one observation. Material: PBMCs or T cells enriched from blood (not recorded which). V is TRBV7-6 and J is TRBJ2-1; D gene unclear. This TCR came from a woman aged 18 to 35 with acute COVID-19. CDR3 bases: TGTGCCAGCAGCTTAGTGGCCCCCATCTCCTACAATGAGCAGTTCTTC. Translating it yields CASSLVAPISYNEQFF.